The following is a T cell receptor (beta chain) sequence with its context. The antigen it recognizes is unknown. There are no base qualities to consult, and no much larger clone falls within one base. The CDR3 regions of human TCRbeta chains were analyzed by immunosequencing. Under the source paper's analysis protocol: Repertoire TCRs were checked for matches against a reference library of SARS-CoV-2-specific TCRs that had been generated using the MIRA antigen-specificity platform. Breadth was defined as the fraction of unique TCRs that were SARS-CoV-2-associated. Depth was defined as the fraction of total T cells that were SARS-CoV-2-associated. Using the MIRA data, every spike-specific TCR was mapped to the spike region that the TCR reacted to and assigned to either a CD4 or a CD8 class. Log10-transformed breadth and depth values were compared by one-way ANOVA with Sidak's multiple comparisons tests. TCRdb re-hosts the immuneACCESS table, in-frame sequences only. Its copies lack some clones; in the studies checked, an unresolved V gene accounts for under half of them, and the cause for the rest is not known. That table supplies the V and J calls and clone size; D and trimming were determined from the DNA. This sample holds approximately 140,000 clones; approximately 89% were observed only once. The ten most abundant clones make up about 16% of the sample.

After removal of 2 bases from V and 7 bases from J, the junction retains 9 bases not matched to a gene. There are 16 amino acids in the CDR3, from cysteine to phenylalanine inclusive. The DNA shown is the 48-base CDR3, in frame from base 1. The germline V gene provides CDR1 SGHRS and CDR2 YFSETQ. The sample's time point label is to be understood as: baseline before first vaccination. The vaccinee samples were drawn from two UK trials, COV001 and COV002, one of which was a single-blind randomized controlled phase 2/3 trial testing AZD1222 (ChAdOx1 nCoV-19) in healthy adults. For TCRbeta chain sequencing, PBMC samples were collected from trial participants at day 0 and at day 28 after the second dose. This sample was included in a study of T cell responses to AZD1222 COVID-19 vaccine (dated by TCRdb to the early 2020s). For the study in its entirety: Because spike-specific TCR depth and breadth did not differ between the two schedules, AZD1222 recipients who got a second dose at roughly 4 weeks were pooled with those who got a second dose at roughly 12 weeks. TCR sequencing covered some 240 trial participants: roughly 200 given two doses of AZD1222 and approximately 25 given two doses of MenACWY control vaccine. Trial participants were enrolled into age subgroups of 18-55, 56-69 and 70-plus years, which contained 148, 28 and 57 TCR-sequenced participants, respectively.

Overall study outcomes, separate from this receptor: Reportedly, almost half of the unique spike-specific TCRs recognized epitopes lying outside the regions that are mutated in the B.1.351 and B.1.1.7 variants. In the small 56-69-year group, the increase in depth fell short of significance, most likely because of low power. CD4 TCRs associated with the vaccine covered the entire spike protein, and the dominant responses were in regions 160-218 and 743-854. After two AZD1222 doses, spike-specific TCR breadth and depth were significantly higher than at day 0 and than in MenACWY recipients. Because no samples from the day 14 peak response were available, repertoires could be characterized only after the peak T cell response. Only five to seven AZD1222 recipients were SARS-CoV-2 seropositive at baseline, limiting conclusions about previously exposed vaccinees. Most participants were white British and females outnumbered males, and the authors suggested that clonal diversity may have been underestimated.

This specimen was peripheral blood, taken on day 0 of AZD1222 vaccination. The source of this sequence is an adult in good health. The sequence links TRBV5-1 to TRBJ1-2; 12 middle bases align to TRBD1. The CDR3 has the sequence CASSFGGTGGYTGYTF. The DNA sequence is as follows: TGCGCCAGCAGCTTTGGTGGGACAGGGGGCTATACTGGCTACACCTTC.